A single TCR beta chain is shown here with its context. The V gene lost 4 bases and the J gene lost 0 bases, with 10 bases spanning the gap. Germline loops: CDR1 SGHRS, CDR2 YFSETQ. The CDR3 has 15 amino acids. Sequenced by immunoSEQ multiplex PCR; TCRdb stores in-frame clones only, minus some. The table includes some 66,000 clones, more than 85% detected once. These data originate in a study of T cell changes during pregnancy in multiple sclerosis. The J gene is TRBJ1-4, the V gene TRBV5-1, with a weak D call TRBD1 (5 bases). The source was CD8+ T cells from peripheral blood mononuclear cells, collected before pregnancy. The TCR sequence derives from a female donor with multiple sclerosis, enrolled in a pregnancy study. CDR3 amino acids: CASSLRQSTNEKLFF. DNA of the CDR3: TGCGCCAGCAGCCTCAGACAGTCAACTAATGAAAAACTGTTTTTT.